The next 20 T cell receptor beta chains were all read from a single sample in a study of PD-1 blockade in classical Hodgkin lymphoma. The protocol was immunoSEQ multiplex PCR, while the TCRdb copy is restricted to in-frame clones and leaves out a portion. Of about 110,000 clones listed, 89% were seen once; the top ten hold around a fifth. Described time point: cycle 4 day 1 (C4D1), after five to seven weeks of nivolumab. Each of the patients experienced relapse following autologous stem cell transplantation, and their brentuximab vedotin exposure differed. Sequencing was performed on peripheral blood mononuclear cells (PBMCs), taken before the fourth cycle of nivolumab. All receptors derive from a human donor with classical Hodgkin lymphoma.

V is TRBV5-1 and J is TRBJ2-5; D perhaps matches TRBD1 (6 bases). The germline gives CDR1 SGHRS, CDR2 YFSETQ. This CDR3 is 13 amino acids long. V gave up 4 bases and J gave up 5 bases, with 12 bases separating them. CDR3: CASSPRDKETQYF. CDR3 coding DNA: TGCGCCAGCAGCCCCCGGGACAAGGAGACCCAGTACTTC.

The genes are TRBV9 and TRBJ2-1, with D perhaps matching TRBD1 (7 bases). From germline, CDR1 is SGDLS and CDR2 YYNGEE. This CDR3 comprises 14 residues. V was shortened by 2 bases and J by 6 bases, with 12 bases between the two germline ends. CDR3 in amino acids: CASSVPGGSNEQFF. The DNA of the CDR3 is TGTGCCAGCAGCGTTCCAGGGGGGAGCAATGAGCAGTTCTTC. The full variable domain, with the rest looked up from reference TRBV9 and TRBJ2-1, is DSGVTQTPKHLITATGQRVTLRCSPRSGDLSVYWYQQSLDQGLQFLIQYYNGEERAKGNILERFSAQQFPDLHSELNLSSLELGDSALYFCASSVPGGSNEQFFGPGTRLTVL.

This CDR3 is CASSLQQGAAYEQYF. The DNA of the CDR3 is TGCGCCAGCAGCTTACAACAGGGGGCGGCCTACGAGCAGTACTTC. This chain joins TRBV5-1 and TRBJ2-7; 9 positions match TRBD1. The CDR3 covers 15 residues. Germline assignment: CDR1 SGHRS and CDR2 YFSETQ. V lost 2 bases and J lost 2; bases outside the gene matches: 5.

J is TRBJ2-5 and V is TRBV7-2; D is perhaps TRBD2 (7 bases). Germline CDR1 reads SGHTA; CDR2 reads FQGNSA. This CDR3 comprises 16 residues. V was cut by 1 base and J by 6 bases, with 18 bases left in between. As DNA, the CDR3 is TGTGCCAGCAGCTTAGAGCCTAGGGGGGGGCGAAAGACCCAGTACTTC. Encoded protein: CASSLEPRGGRKTQYF. Complete variable domain (other parts from reference TRBV7-2 and TRBJ2-5): GAGVSQSPSNKVTEKGKDVELRCDPISGHTALYWYRQSLGQGLEFLIYFQGNSAPDKSGLPSDRFSAERTGGSVSTLTIQRTQQEDSAVYLCASSLEPRGGRKTQYFGPGTRLLVL.

This chain links TRBV7-9 with TRBJ2-1, with TRBD2 matching over 7 bases. Germline V gene lookup returns CDR1 SEHNR and CDR2 FQNEAQ (reference sequence). Trimming cost V 5 bases and J 4 bases; bases outside gene matches: 11. The CDR3 contains 16 residues. The CDR3, as DNA: TGTGCCAGCAGCACGAATCTAGCGGCGAAATACAATGAGCAGTTCTTC. Amino acid sequence: CASSTNLAAKYNEQFF.

The genes are TRBV19 and TRBJ2-7; 8 bases align to TRBD1. Germline CDR1 LNHDA, CDR2 SQIVND (reference sequence). The CDR3 totals 15 residues. Losses at the gene ends were 5 bases for V and 1 base for J; bases not matched to a gene: 7. The CDR3 DNA is TGTGCCAGTAGTGTCGGCCGGGACAGGTCCTACGAGCAGTACTTC. Its protein product is CASSVGRDRSYEQYF.

The chain uses TRBV6-5 and TRBJ2-6; 8 nucleotides line up with TRBD1. CDR3 length: 14 amino acids. Looked up from germline, CDR1 is MNHEY and CDR2 is SVGAGI. CDR3 coding DNA: TGTGCAACGGACAGGGTAACTGGGGCCAACGTCCTGACTTTC. As protein: CATDRVTGANVLTF.

The chain has TRBV19 and TRBJ2-5; 13 bases map to TRBD2. This CDR3 contains 15 residues. Trimming took 8 bases from V and 5 from J; bases not matched to a gene: 8. The germline CDR1 and CDR2 sequences are LNHDA and SQIVND (reference sequence). The CDR3 DNA follows: TGTGCCAGTTCCGGGACTAGCGGGGTCGAGGAGACCCAGTACTTC. Translated: CASSGTSGVEETQYF.

The V call is TRBV6-5, the J call TRBJ2-7; tentatively, D is TRBD2 (5 bases). The CDR3 consists of 15 residues. The germline V and J ends were trimmed by 0 bases and 3 bases, with 12 bases remaining between them. Per the germline V gene, CDR1 is MNHEY and CDR2 is SVGAGI. The CDR3 region has the DNA TGTGCCAGCAGTTACTCTAGCGCCTTAGGCTACGAGCAGTACTTC. Its protein product is CASSYSSALGYEQYF.

The chain couples TRBV10-3 to TRBJ2-5; D ambiguous. Germline loops: CDR1 ENHRY, CDR2 SYGVKD. The CDR3 has 13 residues. V lost 4 bases and J 3 bases, leaving 9 bases between the germline ends. The CDR3: CAISGNSEETQYF. CDR3 coding DNA: TGTGCCATCAGTGGAAACTCGGAAGAGACCCAGTACTTC.

The rearrangement links TRBV6-1 to TRBJ1-2, with D perhaps TRBD1 (5 bases). Per the germline V gene, CDR1 is MNHNS and CDR2 is SASEGT. The V end was cut by 5 bases, the J end by 1 base, with 8 bases between. The CDR3 runs 13 residues. DNA for the CDR3: TGTGCCAGCAGTTTGGGACTTAACTATGGCTACACCTTC. This codes for CASSLGLNYGYTF.

A word on this clone: This same CDR3 is encoded by further DNA sequences in the sample. V is TRBV6-1 and J is TRBJ1-5; possibly TRBD1 for D (5 bases). CDR1 is MNHNS and CDR2 is SASEGT in the germline V gene. V was trimmed by 6 bases and J by 3 bases, leaving 9 bases between them. The CDR3 sequence is 13 residues long. CDR3 protein: CASRQVNNQPQHF. DNA for the CDR3: TGTGCCAGCAGACAGGTTAACAATCAGCCCCAGCATTTT.

DNA for the CDR3: TGTGCCAGCAGTTTAAAAGGTTTCCAAAGTATGACCGGGGAGCTGTTTTTT. Protein sequence: CASSLKGFQSMTGELFF. This sequence joins TRBV27 and TRBJ2-2; D is ambiguous. V lost 2 bases, J lost 5 bases, and 18 bases lay in between. The CDR3 covers 17 residues. Germline lookup yields CDR1 MNHEY and CDR2 SMNVEV (reference sequence).

The chain is built from TRBV19 and TRBJ2-1; D is perhaps TRBD2 (5 bases). CDR1 LNHDA and CDR2 SQIVND come from the germline V gene (reference sequence). V gave up 3 bases and J gave up 0 bases, with 12 bases separating them. The CDR3 is 16 amino acids. The CDR3 spells CASSISAGRSYNEQFF. As DNA, the CDR3 is TGTGCCAGTAGTATCTCGGCGGGCCGCTCCTACAATGAGCAGTTCTTC.

This chain links TRBV18 with TRBJ2-7; no firm D call. The CDR3 spans 13 residues. V lost 3 bases, J lost 3 bases, and 9 bases lay in between. Looked up from germline, CDR1 is KGHSH and CDR2 is LQKENI. The CDR3 is CASSPSKGYEQYF. CDR3 nucleotides: TGTGCCAGCTCACCGTCAAAGGGCTACGAGCAGTACTTC.

The V and J genes are TRBV30 and TRBJ1-2, with D possibly TRBD1 on 5 matching bases. Per the germline V gene, CDR1 is GTSNPN and CDR2 is SVGIG (reference sequence). This CDR3 region has 15 residues. V lost 0 bases to trimming and J lost 9 bases, with 20 bases between them. The chain's CDR3 is CAWSVGLIREARYTF. CDR3 nucleotides: TGTGCCTGGAGTGTAGGGTTAATCAGGGAGGCGCGCTACACCTTC.

The genes are TRBV6-1 and TRBJ2-5; a possible D gene is TRBD2 (6 bases). The ends were cut back, 7 bases at V and 3 bases at J, with 12 bases in the middle. This CDR3 spans 13 amino acids. Germline lookup yields CDR1 MNHNS and CDR2 SASEGT. CDR3 protein: CASKTGDKETQYF. Written as DNA, the CDR3 is TGTGCCAGCAAAACGGGGGATAAAGAGACCCAGTACTTC.

Only one count was recorded for this clone. The gene calls are TRBV15 and TRBJ2-7, with 9 nucleotides matching TRBD1. The CDR3 extends over 16 amino acids. The germline V gene encodes CDR1 LNHNV and CDR2 YYDKDF (reference sequence). V lost 1 base and J lost 5; bases outside the gene matches: 9. CDR3 nucleotide sequence: TGTGCCACCAGCAGAGTAACCGGGACAGGGAGGGACGAGCAGTACTTC. Translated: CATSRVTGTGRDEQYF.

This clone occurred a few times. Written as DNA, the CDR3 is TGTGCCAGCAGTAGGGACCTACACACCTTC. Protein product: CASSRDLHTF. The V call is TRBV28, the J call TRBJ1-2, with TRBD1 as a possible D gene (5 bases). Between the trimmed V and J ends, which lost 5 bases and 12 bases, there was a span of 10 bases. The CDR3 length is 10 residues. The germline V gene encodes CDR1 MDHEN and CDR2 SYDVKM.

The chain has TRBV30 and TRBJ1-2; D uncertain. Per the germline V gene, CDR1 is GTSNPN and CDR2 is SVGIG (reference sequence). This CDR3 has 12 amino acids. The V end lost 1 base, the J end lost 8 bases, and 11 bases lay between the germline ends. Here the CDR3 reads CAWSDRHRGYTF. The CDR3 DNA reads TGTGCCTGGAGTGACAGACACAGAGGCTACACCTTC. The full variable domain, its missing parts supplied by reference TRBV30 and TRBJ1-2, is SQTIHQWPATLVQPVGSPLSLECTVEGTSNPNLYWYRQAAGRGLQLLFYSVGIGQISSEVPQNLSASRPQDRQFILSSKKLLLSDSGFYLCAWSDRHRGYTFGSGTRLTVV.